Below are 12 T cell receptor beta chains sequenced from a single sample in a study of patients and donors after allogeneic stem cell transplantation. TCRdb recomputed calls from the RT-PCR reads with MiXCR, one row per CDR3 protein. The repertoire holds roughly 250,000 distinct CDR3 sequences, with about 14% as singletons. The sequenced sample consisted of blood, either unsorted or a sorted T cell fraction (not recorded which). Receptors originate from a human donor who was either an allogeneic HSCT recipient or a stem cell or donor lymphocyte infusion donor (not recorded which). It is not recorded whose cells these are; they may come from a transplant donor.

In this sample, this clonotype turned up a few times. The CDR3 loop is CASSQDPVNTEAFF. CDR3 DNA: TGTGCCAGCAGCCAAGATCCAGTGAACACTGAAGCTTTCTTT. The V call is TRBV4-2, the J call TRBJ1-1; unclear D gene. The germline V and J ends were trimmed by 0 bases and 0 bases, with 5 bases remaining between them. CDR3 size: 14 residues. From germline, CDR1 is LGHNA and CDR2 YNFKEQ.

The chain links TRBV10-3 to TRBJ1-4; TRBD1 might be the D (5 bases). The V and J ends lost 3 bases and 5 bases respectively, with 7 bases between them. The CDR3 is 13 residues long. The germline gives CDR1 ENHRY, CDR2 SYGVKD. The CDR3, as DNA: TGTGCCATCAGTGATCGGGGGAATGAAAAACTGTTTTTT. It yields the protein CAISDRGNEKLFF.

This clonotype was recorded at least ten times. This chain links TRBV3-1 with TRBJ1-1; no clear D. V was pared by 1 base and J by 4 bases, with 4 bases between. Germline values: CDR1 LGHDT, CDR2 YNNKEL (reference sequence). The CDR3 sequence is 12 residues long. CDR3: CASSQASTEAFF. DNA of the CDR3: TGTGCCAGCAGCCAAGCGTCCACTGAAGCTTTCTTT. Together with reference TRBV3-1 and TRBJ1-1, the CDR3 gives the full variable domain: DTAVSQTPKYLVTQMGNDKSIKCEQNLGHDTMYWYKQDSKKFLKIMFSYNNKELIINETVPNRFSPKSPDKAHLNLHINSLELGDSAVYFCASSQASTEAFFGQGTRLTVV.

This clonotype was counted only a few times. The chain has TRBV28 and TRBJ2-4; D possibly corresponds to TRBD2 (7 bases). This CDR3 comprises 17 residues. Trimming took 4 bases from V and 6 from J, leaving 22 bases between them. CDR1 and CDR2 from the germline V gene are MDHEN and SYDVKM. The CDR3 loop is CASSWGRRVRGGNIQYF. The CDR3, as DNA: TGTGCCAGCAGTTGGGGACGGAGGGTTAGGGGGGGAAACATTCAGTACTTC.

This clonotype appeared many times. One end of the junction is discordant with germline, which a read error may explain. The chain employs TRBV6-5 and TRBJ1-2; D gene unclear. The CDR3 runs to 14 residues. Looked up from germline, CDR1 is MNHEY and CDR2 is SVGAGI. CDR3 nucleotides: TGTGCCAGCAGTTACCGGCCGGAAAACTCTGGCTACACCTTC. Amino acids: CASSYRPENSGYTF.

The V gene is TRBV11-2, the J gene TRBJ1-5; D not resolved. Germline lookup yields CDR1 SGHAT and CDR2 FQNNGV. Trimming removed 1 base at V and 5 bases at J, with 12 bases between. This CDR3 contains 15 residues. The CDR3: CASSLGGLGHQPQHF. The CDR3 region has the DNA TGTGCCAGCAGCTTAGGCGGGCTGGGTCATCAGCCCCAGCATTTT.

The chain links TRBV7-9 to TRBJ2-3, with D possibly being TRBD2 (6 bases). Trimming stripped 2 bases from V and 4 bases from J, with 19 bases between. The germline V gene has CDR1 SEHNR and CDR2 FQNEAQ (reference sequence). The length of the CDR3 is 17 residues. CDR3 amino acids: CASSLRASVSSSDTQYF. The CDR3 DNA sequence: TGTGCCAGCAGCTTACGGGCTAGCGTGTCAAGCTCAGATACGCAGTATTTT.

The chain links TRBV6-1 to TRBJ1-2; 11 positions agree with TRBD1. The CDR3 consists of 16 residues. Looked up from germline, CDR1 is MNHNS and CDR2 is SASEGT. V shed 6 bases and J 4 bases; nucleotides not matched to a gene: 10. CDR3: CASSRIGQGAGYGYTF. The DNA of the CDR3 is TGTGCCAGCAGCAGAATTGGACAGGGGGCGGGCTATGGCTACACCTTC.

This clonotype was detected only a few times. The rearrangement joins TRBV6-1 to TRBJ2-2; 10 nucleotides match TRBD1. Germline assignment: CDR1 MNHNS and CDR2 SASEGT. Trimming cost V 8 bases and J 12 bases; bases outside gene matches: 15. The CDR3 runs 15 residues. The CDR3 DNA sequence: TGTGCCAGCTCACACCGGGACAGGGGATCTCTTCAGCTGTTTTTT. Its protein product is CASSHRDRGSLQLFF.

The chain links TRBV5-1 to TRBJ2-3, with TRBD2 identical over 15 bases. This CDR3 is 15 amino acids long. Germline lookup yields CDR1 SGHRS and CDR2 YFSETQ. V shed 3 bases and J 4 bases; nucleotides not matched to a gene: 0. The CDR3 protein is CASSWTSGRADTQYF. CDR3 DNA sequence: TGCGCCAGCAGCTGGACTAGCGGGAGGGCAGATACGCAGTATTTT. Supplemented by reference TRBV5-1 and TRBJ2-3, the full variable domain reads KAGVTQTPRYLIKTRGQQVTLSCSPISGHRSVSWYQQTPGQGLQFLFEYFSETQRNKGNFPGRFSGRQFSNSRSEMNVSTLELGDSALYLCASSWTSGRADTQYFGPGTRLTVL.

The CDR3: CSARVGREWRADTQYF. CDR3 nucleotides: TGCAGTGCTAGAGTGGGGCGGGAGTGGCGGGCAGATACGCAGTATTTT. The chain recombines TRBV20-1 with TRBJ2-3; TRBD2 matches at 7 bases. The germline CDR1 and CDR2 sequences are DFQATT and SNEGSKA (reference sequence). With V trimmed by 1 base and J by 4 bases, 11 bases remained unmatched. The CDR3 is 16 amino acids.

The rearrangement uses TRBV28 and TRBJ2-3; maybe TRBD1 (7 bases). V lost 5 bases to trimming and J lost 6 bases, with 21 bases between them. This CDR3 is built from 16 residues. Germline values: CDR1 MDHEN, CDR2 SYDVKM. The CDR3, as DNA: TGTGCCAGCAGTGAAAATCAGGGGGGAAAGATGGATACGCAGTATTTT. Encoded protein: CASSENQGGKMDTQYF.